The clone carrying this T cell receptor beta chain was detected ten times or more. The antigen remains unidentified. This entry comes from a study of tumor-infiltrating lymphocytes in primary liver carcinoma. General study results and limits: The study used bulk unsorted samples and so did not compare CD4+ and CD8+ repertoires.

RNA isolated from unsorted whole blood supplied the blood RNA, with germline DNA also extracted. The patients lived with chronic HBV infection and had not yet received any treatment. Reverse transcription of about 500 ng total RNA with a constant-region primer produced TCR beta cDNA. ARM-PCR was slightly modified, and three nested multiplex PCR rounds with it gave rise to the TCR beta libraries. In TCRdb, the multiplex PCR reads were re-called with MiXCR into one record per CDR3 protein. This repertoire shows 250,000 to 350,000 distinct CDR3 sequences, about 50% found once; its top ten account for 17%. The material sequenced was peripheral blood. The TCR was taken from a woman aged 25 to 45 with primary liver carcinoma and hepatitis B virus infection.

In nucleotides, the CDR3 is TGTGCCAGCAGTTACTCGACGGTGATGCAGTTCTTC. It translates to CASSYSTVMQFF. This chain connects TRBV6-2 or TRBV6-3 to TRBJ2-1; D unresolved. The ends were cut back, 0 bases at V and 12 bases at J, with 9 bases in the middle. Germline V gene data show CDR1 as MNHEY and CDR2 as SVGEGT. This CDR3 has 12 amino acids.